One and the same sample provided the 23 T cell receptor beta chains below, sequenced in a study of T cell changes during pregnancy in multiple sclerosis. TCRdb's table, derived via immunoSEQ multiplex PCR, lists solely in-frame clones and lacks some. The sample lists about 60,000 clones, nearly 95% occurring once. Sequenced here: peripheral blood, sampled in the first trimester of pregnancy. These TCRs come from a female donor with multiple sclerosis, enrolled in a pregnancy study.

The chain has TRBV5-1 and TRBJ2-1; weak D call: TRBD2 (7 bases). Germline V gene data show CDR1 as SGHRS and CDR2 as YFSETQ. The V end was cut by 3 bases, the J end by 1 base, with 17 bases between. The CDR3 spans 17 residues. CDR3 region: CASSSRGGSGSYNEQFF. In DNA, the CDR3 is TGCGCCAGCAGCTCGAGGGGGGGCAGTGGTTCCTACAATGAGCAGTTCTTC.

The rearrangement uses TRBV19 and TRBJ1-1, with TRBD1 matching 7 bases. The CDR3 length is 18 residues. CDR1 is LNHDA, CDR2 SQIVND, per germline (reference sequence). Losses at the gene ends were 3 bases for V and 0 bases for J; bases not matched to a gene: 13. CDR3 sequence: CASSMGTAASVLNTEAFF. The CDR3 nucleotides are TGTGCCAGTAGTATGGGGACAGCGGCCAGCGTTTTGAACACTGAAGCTTTCTTT.

This clone was observed a single time. The chain employs TRBV6-1 and TRBJ1-6; 9 positions agree with TRBD1. Germline V lookup: CDR1 MNHNS, CDR2 SASEGT. The CDR3 is made up of 14 amino acids. V was clipped by 10 bases and J by 6 bases; unmatched bases: 7. The CDR3 region is CATRDRAGNSPLHF. CDR3 DNA sequence: TGTGCCACCAGGGACAGGGCGGGTAATTCACCCCTCCACTTT.

This sequence joins TRBV4-3 and TRBJ1-5, with TRBD1 identical over 7 bases. Per germline, CDR1 LGHNA and CDR2 YSLEER. V lost 0 bases to trimming and J lost 6 bases; unmatched junction nucleotides: 11. The CDR3 is 17 residues long. CDR3 in DNA: TGCGCCAGCAGCCAAGACAAATGGCGGGCAGGGGGTCAGCCCCAGCATTTT. It codes for CASSQDKWRAGGQPQHF.

V usage is TRBV11-2 and J usage is TRBJ2-2; D perhaps matches TRBD1 (6 bases). The CDR3 is 14 amino acids. CDR1 is SGHAT, CDR2 FQNNGV, per germline. Trimming stripped 5 bases from V and 3 bases from J, with 10 bases between. CDR3 DNA sequence: TGTGCCAGCAGCCCACAGGGTCACACCGGGGAGCTGTTTTTT. Its protein is CASSPQGHTGELFF.

Note on this clone: Germline is not matched at one junction end, which may reflect a read error. V usage is TRBV7-7 and J usage is TRBJ2-2; D unclear. The germline V gene has CDR1 SSHAT and CDR2 FNYEAQ (reference sequence). The CDR3 runs to 14 residues. The CDR3 reads CASSLIENTGELFF. The DNA for the CDR3 is TGTGCTAGCAGCTTGATAGAGAACACCGGGGAGCTGTTTTTT.

This clone is a singleton in its sample. This chain links TRBV19 with TRBJ2-5, with 7 bases that match TRBD2. Germline-derived CDR1 and CDR2 are LNHDA and SQIVND (reference sequence). The CDR3 runs to 15 residues. The V segment lost 0 bases and the J segment 2 bases; nucleotides outside the gene matches: 3. The CDR3, as DNA: TGTGCCAGTAGTATAGAGGGGGGGAGACAAGAGACCCAGTACTTC. This codes for CASSIEGGRQETQYF. Supplemented by reference TRBV19 and TRBJ2-5, the full variable domain reads DGGITQSPKYLFRKEGQNVTLSCEQNLNHDAMYWYRQDPGQGLRLIYYSQIVNDFQKGDIAEGYSVSREKKESFPLTVTSAQKNPTAFYLCASSIEGGRQETQYFGPGTRLLVL.

The chain couples TRBV2 to TRBJ2-1; possibly TRBD2 for D (5 bases). The V end lost 5 bases, the J end lost 0 bases, and 8 bases lay between the germline ends. CDR1 is SNHLY, CDR2 FYNNEI, per germline. The CDR3 has 14 amino acids. CDR3 nucleotide sequence: TGTGCCAGCAGTAGTACTAGCTCCTACAATGAGCAGTTCTTC. This translates into CASSSTSSYNEQFF.

The rearrangement joins TRBV11-2 to TRBJ2-5, with 10 bases fitting TRBD1. The CDR3 totals 16 residues. CDR1 is SGHAT, CDR2 FQNNGV, per germline. V lost 1 base and J lost 5; bases outside the gene matches: 7. The CDR3 spells CASSLARTGGRETQYF. CDR3 nucleotide sequence: TGTGCCAGCAGCTTAGCTAGGACAGGGGGTAGGGAGACCCAGTACTTC.

J is TRBJ2-3 and V is TRBV4-1; 10 bases align to TRBD2. The germline V gene has CDR1 MGHRA and CDR2 YSYEKL. The CDR3 has 17 residues. V lost 0 bases, J lost 5 bases, and 8 bases stayed unmatched. CDR3 amino acids: CASSQDGAGGPKDTQYF. CDR3 in DNA: TGCGCCAGCAGCCAAGACGGAGCGGGGGGGCCGAAAGATACGCAGTATTTT.

The rearrangement joins TRBV7-3 to TRBJ2-3; D unresolved. The germline V and J ends were trimmed by 6 bases and 1 base, with 11 bases remaining between them. Germline assignment: CDR1 SGHTA and CDR2 FQGTGA. The CDR3 totals 14 residues. This CDR3 reads CASRSRGGTDTQYF. The CDR3 coding sequence is TGTGCCAGCAGATCTCGCGGAGGCACAGATACGCAGTATTTT.

The chain employs TRBV5-1 and TRBJ1-5; 7 bases line up with TRBD1. V shed 4 bases and J 11 bases; nucleotides not matched to a gene: 21. From germline, CDR1 is SGHRS and CDR2 YFSETQ. The CDR3 contains 17 residues. The CDR3 DNA follows: TGCGCCAGCAGCCCGGGGCCGACAGGGTCTCTTGGTGGGGCCCAGCATTTT. Amino acid sequence: CASSPGPTGSLGGAQHF.

The chain is built from TRBV4-1 and TRBJ2-7; TRBD1 matches at 10 bases. The germline V gene has CDR1 MGHRA and CDR2 YSYEKL. The trim removed 4 bases at V and 5 bases at J, leaving 8 bases unmatched. The CDR3 spans 15 residues. The CDR3 reads CASSRTGTGVDEQYF. CDR3 bases: TGCGCCAGCAGCCGTACCGGGACAGGGGTGGACGAGCAGTACTTC.

V is TRBV7-2 and J is TRBJ2-1; 8 bases are shared with TRBD1. The CDR3 is 15 amino acids. Germline CDR1 SGHTA, CDR2 FQGNSA. The V segment lost 4 bases and the J segment 6 bases; nucleotides outside the gene matches: 8. CDR3 protein: CASSSGQVPGNEQFF. The CDR3 DNA sequence: TGTGCCAGCAGCTCGGGACAGGTCCCGGGCAATGAGCAGTTCTTC.

V is TRBV12-5 and J is TRBJ2-7, with D unclear. V gave up 6 bases and J gave up 0 bases, with 6 bases separating them. CDR3 length equals 12 residues. The germline CDR1 and CDR2 sequences are LGHNT and FRNRAP. DNA for the CDR3: TGTGCTAGTGGCCCTAGCTCCTACGAGCAGTACTTC. As protein: CASGPSSYEQYF.

This chain links TRBV5-6 with TRBJ1-1; no clear D. CDR1 SGHDT and CDR2 YYEEEE come from the germline V gene. The CDR3 sequence is 15 residues long. Trimming left V 0 bases short and J 1 base short, with 10 bases between. The CDR3 nucleotides read TGTGCCAGCAGCTTGGCCGAGGTCAGGAACACTGAAGCTTTCTTT. As protein: CASSLAEVRNTEAFF.

The chain has TRBV7-6 and TRBJ1-2; 9 nucleotides align to TRBD1. V was clipped by 5 bases and J by 5 bases; unmatched bases: 9. This CDR3 has 15 amino acids. Germline CDR1 reads SGHVS; CDR2 reads FNYEAQ. The CDR3: CASSPGTGLHYGYTF. CDR3 DNA: TGTGCCAGCAGCCCAGGGACAGGGCTACATTATGGCTACACCTTC.

This rearrangement joins TRBV7-6 to TRBJ2-3; perhaps TRBD2 as D (6 bases). Germline assignment: CDR1 SGHVS and CDR2 FNYEAQ. V was trimmed by 1 base and J by 1 base, leaving 9 bases between them. CDR3 length: 15 amino acids. CDR3 protein: CASSLGASGTDTQYF. The CDR3 DNA is TGTGCCAGCAGCTTAGGTGCTAGCGGCACAGATACGCAGTATTTT.

V is TRBV18 and J is TRBJ1-5, with 9 bases matching TRBD1. The germline V gene has CDR1 KGHSH and CDR2 LQKENI. J gave up 5 bases and V 4 bases, and 12 bases lay outside the gene matches. The CDR3 runs to 17 residues. CDR3 residues: CASSLTPGQGTDQPQHF. The CDR3 DNA reads as TGTGCCAGCTCACTCACTCCGGGACAGGGAACAGATCAGCCCCAGCATTTT. Full variable domain (missing parts from reference TRBV18 and TRBJ1-5): NAGVMQNPRHLVRRRGQEARLRCSPMKGHSHVYWYRQLPEEGLKFMVYLQKENIIDESGMPKERFSAEFPKEGPSILRIQQVVRGDSAAYFCASSLTPGQGTDQPQHFGDGTRLSIL.

This clone has a single count. V and J are TRBV11-2 and TRBJ2-6; possible D gene TRBD1, 6 bases. The CDR3 is 18 amino acids. CDR1 and CDR2 (germline): SGHAT, FQNNGV. Trimming shortened V by 5 bases and J by 0 bases, and 17 bases separated the two germline ends. The chain's CDR3 is CASSTWTEQHSGANVLTF. CDR3 DNA sequence: TGTGCCAGCAGCACCTGGACAGAACAACACTCTGGGGCCAACGTCCTGACTTTC.

The chain recombines TRBV6-5 with TRBJ1-4, with TRBD1 matching over 8 bases. V lost 0 bases to trimming and J lost 6 bases; unmatched junction nucleotides: 3. CDR3 length: 15 amino acids. Germline V gene lookup returns CDR1 MNHEY and CDR2 SVGAGI. The CDR3 coding sequence is TGTGCCAGCAGTTACTCCGGGACAGGAGATGAAAAACTGTTTTTT. Its protein is CASSYSGTGDEKLFF.

This clone occurred once. The chain carries TRBV4-3 and TRBJ2-5, with a weak D call TRBD2 (6 bases). The CDR3 is 17 amino acids. Trimming removed 0 bases at V and 4 bases at J, with 18 bases between. CDR1 and CDR2 (germline): LGHNA, YSLEER. The CDR3 nucleotides read TGCGCCAGCAGCCAAGATGGGGGTTCCGGGACTCGAGAGACCCAGTACTTC. Its protein is CASSQDGGSGTRETQYF.

The chain joins TRBV4-3 to TRBJ1-2; 8 positions agree with TRBD1. Per the germline V gene, CDR1 is LGHNA and CDR2 is YSLEER. The V gene end was trimmed by 4 bases and the J gene end by 4 bases; junction bases not matched to a gene: 11. The CDR3 extends over 16 amino acids. The CDR3 spells CASSLYGQGEGYGYTF. The CDR3 DNA sequence: TGCGCCAGCAGCCTATATGGACAGGGAGAGGGCTATGGCTACACCTTC.